Listed here are 23 T cell receptor beta chains from one sample, sequenced in a study of cytomegalovirus exposure and HLA in healthy donors. With 60 Vbeta and 13 Jbeta primers, the PCR was carried out. The method was immunoSEQ multiplex PCR; TCRdb's version includes in-frame clones alone and lacks a portion of them. The sample includes 140,000 or so clones, just over 70% of them seen just once. Sequences were obtained from PBMCs. All receptors derive from a woman in her thirties in good health and CMV-seronegative.

The chain carries TRBV18 and TRBJ2-2; maybe TRBD2 (5 bases). From germline, CDR1 is KGHSH and CDR2 LQKENI. V was shortened by 2 bases and J by 2 bases, with 12 bases between the two germline ends. The CDR3 covers 16 residues. The CDR3 protein is CASSPDSGINTGELFF. The CDR3 bases are TGTGCCAGCTCACCAGACTCCGGGATCAACACCGGGGAGCTGTTTTTT.

This clone was detected only a few times. This chain links TRBV27 with TRBJ2-3; 13 positions agree with TRBD2. CDR1 and CDR2 from the germline V gene are MNHEY and SMNVEV (reference sequence). V lost 4 bases and J lost 0; bases outside the gene matches: 7. CDR3 length: 18 amino acids. CDR3 sequence: CASSSWTSGRGSTDTQYF. DNA for the CDR3: TGTGCCAGCAGTTCCTGGACTAGCGGGAGAGGGAGCACAGATACGCAGTATTTT.

The chain couples TRBV9 to TRBJ2-7; a weak D match, TRBD1 (5 bases). The CDR3 has 15 amino acids. Trimming took 0 bases from V and 3 from J, leaving 13 bases between them. Germline values: CDR1 SGDLS, CDR2 YYNGEE. As DNA, the CDR3 is TGTGCCAGCAGCGTAGTGTGGATAGGGGACTACGAGCAGTACTTC. This encodes CASSVVWIGDYEQYF.

This chain links TRBV21-1 with TRBJ1-1; the table's D gene call, TRBD1, was not cross checked with the DNA. TRBV21-1 represents a pseudogene. The CDR3 is 14 amino acids. CDR3 bases: TGTGCCAGCAGCCATAGTCAGGGGCGCACTGAAGCTTTCTTT. Protein: CASSHSQGRTEAFF.

This clone came up a few times. The chain employs TRBV5-4 and TRBJ1-5; D is undetermined. Germline-derived CDR1 and CDR2 are SGHNT and YYREEE (reference sequence). Between the trimmed V and J ends, which lost 0 bases and 4 bases, there was a span of 5 bases. The CDR3 is made up of 13 amino acids. The chain's CDR3 is CASSLVPNQPQHF. DNA for the CDR3: TGTGCCAGCAGCTTGGTCCCGAATCAGCCCCAGCATTTT.

This clone was recorded a few times. This sequence joins TRBV27 and TRBJ2-4; D might be TRBD1 (5 bases). The CDR3 totals 14 residues. CDR1 is MNHEY and CDR2 is SMNVEV in the germline V gene (reference sequence). The V gene lost 3 bases and the J gene lost 7 bases, with 13 bases spanning the gap. The CDR3 here is CASSFTGGDNIQYF. The DNA for the CDR3 is TGTGCCAGCAGTTTTACAGGCGGCGACAACATTCAGTACTTC.

This clone showed up just a few times. The chain carries TRBV29-1 and TRBJ2-1, with 9 bases that match TRBD2. The V and J ends lost 6 bases and 12 bases, in that order; junction bases with no gene match: 21. Germline-derived CDR1 and CDR2 are SQVTM and ANQGSEA. The CDR3 length is 16 residues. The CDR3 nucleotides are TGCAGCGTCTCACGGACTAGCGTGGGGGCCGGTATTCGGCAGTTCTTC. This translates into CSVSRTSVGAGIRQFF.

The chain joins TRBV2 to TRBJ1-4; no definite D call. The CDR3 sequence is 13 residues long. The germline gives CDR1 SNHLY, CDR2 FYNNEI. V lost 1 base and J lost 9, with 9 bases in between. CDR3 residues: CASSEGQEKKLFF. The CDR3 region has the DNA TGTGCCAGCAGTGAAGGTCAGGAAAAAAAACTGTTTTTT.

This clone appeared a few times. The chain is built from TRBV30 and TRBJ2-5; 8 bases match TRBD2. Germline V CDR1 and CDR2: GTSNPN, SVGIG (reference sequence). The trim removed 0 bases at V and 5 bases at J, leaving 8 bases unmatched. This CDR3 contains 15 residues. The DNA of the CDR3 is TGTGCCTGGAGTGTACCGGGACTAGGAACGGAGACCCAGTACTTC. Its protein product is CAWSVPGLGTETQYF.

The chain uses TRBV7-8 and TRBJ2-5; 7 bases map to TRBD1. J was trimmed by 4 bases and V by 5 bases; bases with no gene match: 7. In germline, CDR1 is SGHVS, CDR2 FQNEAQ. This CDR3 has 14 amino acids. The CDR3 sequence is CASSQQGRGETQYF. The CDR3 DNA reads TGTGCCAGCAGCCAACAGGGGAGAGGAGAGACCCAGTACTTC.

The chain couples TRBV6-5 to TRBJ2-7; 7 bases align to TRBD1. V lost 0 bases and J lost 5; bases outside the gene matches: 10. CDR3 size: 16 residues. The germline CDR1 and CDR2 sequences are MNHEY and SVGAGI. The CDR3: CASSYSRATGFNEQYF. CDR3 in DNA: TGTGCCAGCAGTTACTCGAGGGCGACAGGGTTCAACGAGCAGTACTTC.

The chain employs TRBV7-2 and TRBJ1-2; D ambiguous. Germline V CDR1 and CDR2: SGHTA, FQGNSA. V dropped 2 bases and J dropped 0 bases, with 7 bases sitting between them. The CDR3 totals 14 residues. The CDR3 sequence is CASSLLGANYGYTF. The CDR3, as DNA: TGTGCCAGCAGCTTATTGGGAGCTAACTATGGCTACACCTTC.

The chain uses TRBV13 and TRBJ2-5, with D maybe TRBD2 (6 bases). This CDR3 has 13 amino acids. Trimming removed 4 bases at V and 5 bases at J, with 11 bases between. Germline loops: CDR1 PRHDT, CDR2 FYEKMQ (reference sequence). The CDR3 nucleotides read TGTGCCAGCAGCTCGGAGGGAGCGGAGACCCAGTACTTC. The encoded protein is CASSSEGAETQYF.

A word on this clone: At the DNA level, this CDR3 is encoded by other sequences in the same sample as well. This chain links TRBV6-1 with TRBJ1-5, with D possibly TRBD1 on 5 matching bases. CDR3 length: 13 residues. Between the trimmed V and J ends, which lost 2 bases and 7 bases, there was a span of 9 bases. Germline V CDR1 and CDR2: MNHNS, SASEGT. The CDR3 coding sequence is TGTGCCAGCAGTGAACAGGGAGGCCAGCCCCAGCATTTT. It codes for CASSEQGGQPQHF.

The V gene is TRBV5-1, the J gene TRBJ1-2; 11 bases line up with TRBD1. V lost 2 bases and J lost 4; bases outside the gene matches: 10. Germline loops: CDR1 SGHRS, CDR2 YFSETQ. The CDR3 is made up of 17 amino acids. The CDR3 coding sequence is TGCGCCAGCAGCTTAACCGGGACAGGGGGTGTTTTCTATGGCTACACCTTC. It codes for CASSLTGTGGVFYGYTF.

The DNA for the CDR3 is TGTGCCAGCAGCTCTCTAACCAGGGGGCGTGGGGCCAACGTCCTGACTTTC. This codes for CASSSLTRGRGANVLTF. The chain uses TRBV7-8 and TRBJ2-6, with 8 bases matching TRBD1. The CDR3 loop spans 17 amino acids. Germline V gene sequence: CDR1 SGHVS, CDR2 FQNEAQ. Losses at the gene ends were 4 bases for V and 3 bases for J; bases not matched to a gene: 8.

The chain is built from TRBV7-2 and TRBJ1-1; D gene uncertain. There are 17 residues in the CDR3. Trimming pared 3 bases from V and 0 bases from J, leaving 17 bases between. Germline CDR1 and CDR2: SGHTA and FQGNSA. The CDR3 here is CASSFGAWSLMNTEAFF. CDR3 coding DNA: TGTGCCAGCAGCTTCGGTGCCTGGAGCCTCATGAACACTGAAGCTTTCTTT. Full variable domain (missing parts from reference TRBV7-2 and TRBJ1-1): GAGVSQSPSNKVTEKGKDVELRCDPISGHTALYWYRQSLGQGLEFLIYFQGNSAPDKSGLPSDRFSAERTGGSVSTLTIQRTQQEDSAVYLCASSFGAWSLMNTEAFFGQGTRLTVV.

V is TRBV9 and J is TRBJ2-2; the D gene is possibly TRBD1 (5 bases). Trimming shortened V by 1 base and J by 1 base, and 17 bases separated the two germline ends. This CDR3 is 18 amino acids long. CDR1 is SGDLS and CDR2 is YYNGEE in the germline V gene. The CDR3 DNA reads TGTGCCAGCAGCGTAAGGAGCAGGGTGATGTTGAACACCGGGGAGCTGTTTTTT. It translates to CASSVRSRVMLNTGELFF.

The CDR3 DNA follows: TGTGCCAGCAGTTACGGGCCCGCGGGTTGGGAGACCCAGTACTTC. Its protein product is CASSYGPAGWETQYF. This sequence joins TRBV6-5 and TRBJ2-5, with D possibly TRBD2 on 5 matching bases. Germline lookup yields CDR1 MNHEY and CDR2 SVGAGI. V was shortened by 2 bases and J by 5 bases, with 15 bases between the two germline ends. CDR3 size: 15 residues.

This chain links TRBV2 with TRBJ1-4; 8 bases map to TRBD1. With 0 bases clipped from V and 11 bases from J, the junction kept 8 bases outside the gene matches. This CDR3 is 15 amino acids long. Germline loops: CDR1 SNHLY, CDR2 FYNNEI. This CDR3 reads CASSEAGQGAEKLFF. The CDR3 bases are TGTGCCAGCAGTGAAGCTGGACAGGGAGCCGAGAAACTGTTTTTT.

The rearrangement joins TRBV30 to TRBJ1-1, with D uncertain. CDR3 length: 12 residues. The V gene lost 3 bases and the J gene lost 4 bases, with 9 bases spanning the gap. Germline lookup yields CDR1 GTSNPN and CDR2 SVGIG (reference sequence). Here the CDR3 reads CAWRADLTEAFF. CDR3 sequence (DNA): TGTGCCTGGAGGGCGGATCTCACTGAAGCTTTCTTT.

The rearrangement links TRBV6-6 to TRBJ2-2, with 7 bases fitting TRBD1. With V trimmed by 8 bases and J by 4 bases, 7 bases remained unmatched. This CDR3 region has 14 residues. Germline V lookup: CDR1 MNHNY, CDR2 SVGAGI (reference sequence). This chain's CDR3 is CASVSGTVTGELFF. CDR3 DNA: TGTGCCAGCGTGTCCGGGACAGTCACCGGGGAGCTGTTTTTT.

The rearrangement links TRBV6-6 to TRBJ1-5, with D perhaps TRBD1 (6 bases). CDR1 is MNHNY and CDR2 is SVGAGI in the germline V gene (reference sequence). With 8 bases removed from V and 0 bases from J, the gap between germline ends came to 14 bases. This CDR3 spans 15 amino acids. The CDR3 loop reads CASAQRGASNQPQHF. CDR3 nucleotide sequence: TGTGCCAGCGCCCAGCGGGGGGCTAGCAATCAGCCCCAGCATTTT.